This T cell receptor (beta chain) was observed in a study of blood T cell repertoires in COVID-19. Across the study: The United States, Italy and Spain supplied acute and convalescent COVID-19 samples.

Per the study methods: Reference gene primer amplification yielded estimated nucleated cell counts. Repertoires were generated with immunoSEQ multiplex PCR, while TCRdb's copy carries only in-frame clones and drops some. V and J calls and clone size are given by that table; D and trimming were obtained from the DNA. The table lists 100,000 or so clones, approximately 84% of them singletons. Trimming pared 5 bases from V and 0 bases from J, leaving 11 bases between. The CDR3 has 15 amino acids. The germline V gene encodes CDR1 SGHTA and CDR2 FQGNSA. The TCR was taken from a man in his forties with active or convalescent COVID-19. The sample comprised peripheral blood. The J gene is TRBJ2-1, the V gene TRBV7-2; TRBD1 might be the D (5 bases). CDR3 in DNA: TGTGCCAGCAGCCAGGGATGGAACTCCTACAATGAGCAGTTCTTC. Its translation is CASSQGWNSYNEQFF.